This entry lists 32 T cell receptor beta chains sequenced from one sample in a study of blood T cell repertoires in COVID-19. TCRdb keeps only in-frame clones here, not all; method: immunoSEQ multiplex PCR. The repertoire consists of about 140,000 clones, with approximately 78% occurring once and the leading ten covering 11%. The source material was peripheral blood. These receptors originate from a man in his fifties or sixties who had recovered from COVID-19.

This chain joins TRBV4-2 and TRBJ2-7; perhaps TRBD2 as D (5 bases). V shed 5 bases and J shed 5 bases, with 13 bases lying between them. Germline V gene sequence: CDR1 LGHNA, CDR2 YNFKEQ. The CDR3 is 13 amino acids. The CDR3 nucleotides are TGTGCCAGCAGCGAAAGCGGCGTTGACGAGCAGTACTTC. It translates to CASSESGVDEQYF.

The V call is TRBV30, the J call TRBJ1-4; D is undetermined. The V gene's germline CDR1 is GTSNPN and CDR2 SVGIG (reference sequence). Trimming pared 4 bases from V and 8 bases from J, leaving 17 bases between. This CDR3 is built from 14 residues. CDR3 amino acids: CAWKKPFPMEKLFF. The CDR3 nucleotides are TGTGCCTGGAAAAAGCCTTTCCCTATGGAAAAACTGTTTTTT.

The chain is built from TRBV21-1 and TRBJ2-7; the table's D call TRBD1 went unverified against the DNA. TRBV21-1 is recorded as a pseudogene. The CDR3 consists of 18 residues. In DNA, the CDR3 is TGTGCCAGCAGCAAAGCGATACTTCCGGACAGGGTGTGCTACGAGCAGTACTTC. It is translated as CASSKAILPDRVCYEQYF.

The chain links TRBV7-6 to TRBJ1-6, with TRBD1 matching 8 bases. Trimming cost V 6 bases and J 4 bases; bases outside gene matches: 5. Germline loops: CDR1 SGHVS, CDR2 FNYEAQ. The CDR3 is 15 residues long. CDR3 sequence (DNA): TGTGCCAGCAGGGCAGGGGGCGAGTATAATTCACCCCTCCACTTT. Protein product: CASRAGGEYNSPLHF.

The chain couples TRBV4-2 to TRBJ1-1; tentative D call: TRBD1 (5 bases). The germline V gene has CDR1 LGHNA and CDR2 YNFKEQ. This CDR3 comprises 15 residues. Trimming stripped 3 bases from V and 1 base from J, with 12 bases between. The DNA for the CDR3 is TGTGCCAGCAGCCACACCAGGGTGGGGAACACTGAAGCTTTCTTT. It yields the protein CASSHTRVGNTEAFF.

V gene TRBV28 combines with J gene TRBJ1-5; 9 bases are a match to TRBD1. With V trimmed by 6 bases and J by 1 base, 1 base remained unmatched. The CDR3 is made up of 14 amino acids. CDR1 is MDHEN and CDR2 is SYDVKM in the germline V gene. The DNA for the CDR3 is TGTGCCAGCAGCGGACAGGGGAGCAATCAGCCCCAGCATTTT. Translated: CASSGQGSNQPQHF.

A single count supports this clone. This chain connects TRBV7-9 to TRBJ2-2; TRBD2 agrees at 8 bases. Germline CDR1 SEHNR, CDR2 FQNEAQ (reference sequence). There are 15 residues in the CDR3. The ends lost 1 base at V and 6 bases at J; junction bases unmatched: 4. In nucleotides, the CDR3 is TGTGCCAGCAGCTTAGAGGCGGGAGGCGCCGGGGAGCTGTTTTTT. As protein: CASSLEAGGAGELFF.

CDR3 sequence reads: CASSEGRNTEAFF. Written as DNA, the CDR3 is TGTGCCAGCAGTGAAGGCAGGAACACTGAAGCTTTCTTT. The chain joins TRBV6-1 to TRBJ1-1; D remains unclear. In germline, CDR1 is MNHNS, CDR2 SASEGT. V was pared by 1 base and J by 1 base, with 4 bases between. CDR3 size: 13 residues.

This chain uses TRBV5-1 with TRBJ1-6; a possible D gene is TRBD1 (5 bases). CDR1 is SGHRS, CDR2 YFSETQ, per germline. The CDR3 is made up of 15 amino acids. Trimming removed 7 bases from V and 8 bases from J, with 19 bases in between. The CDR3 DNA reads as TGCGCCAGCTGCCCCCAACAGGCAGGAGATTCACCCCTCCACTTT. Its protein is CASCPQQAGDSPLHF.

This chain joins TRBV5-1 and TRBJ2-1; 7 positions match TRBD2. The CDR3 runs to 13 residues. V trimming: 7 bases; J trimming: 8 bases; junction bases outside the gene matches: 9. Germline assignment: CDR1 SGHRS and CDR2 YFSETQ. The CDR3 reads CASSGRVVDEQFF. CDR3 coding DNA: TGCGCCAGCTCGGGGAGGGTAGTCGATGAGCAGTTCTTC. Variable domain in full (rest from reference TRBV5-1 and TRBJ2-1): KAGVTQTPRYLIKTRGQQVTLSCSPISGHRSVSWYQQTPGQGLQFLFEYFSETQRNKGNFPGRFSGRQFSNSRSEMNVSTLELGDSALYLCASSGRVVDEQFFGPGTRLTVL.

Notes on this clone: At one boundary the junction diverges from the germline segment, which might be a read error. CDR3 sequence reads: CASSSTQLWQETQYF. CDR3 nucleotides: TGTGCTAGCAGCTCCACACAGCTTTGGCAAGAGACCCAGTACTTC. The V call is TRBV7-7, the J call TRBJ2-5; no clear D gene. This CDR3 contains 15 residues. Germline V CDR1 and CDR2: SSHAT, FNYEAQ (reference sequence).

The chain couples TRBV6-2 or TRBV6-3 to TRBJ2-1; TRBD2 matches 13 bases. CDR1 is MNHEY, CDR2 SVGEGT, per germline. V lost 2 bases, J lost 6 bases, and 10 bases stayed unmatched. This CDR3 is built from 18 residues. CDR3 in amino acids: CASSYPGLAGAWGNEQFF. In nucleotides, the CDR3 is TGTGCCAGCAGTTACCCAGGACTAGCGGGGGCGTGGGGCAATGAGCAGTTCTTC.

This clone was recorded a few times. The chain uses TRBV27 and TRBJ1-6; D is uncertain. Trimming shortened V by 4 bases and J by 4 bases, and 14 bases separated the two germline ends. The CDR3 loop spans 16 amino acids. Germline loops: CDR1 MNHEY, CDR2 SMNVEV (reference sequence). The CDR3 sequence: CASSSPGRMYNSPLHF. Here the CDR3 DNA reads TGTGCCAGCAGTTCCCCGGGGAGGATGTATAATTCACCCCTCCACTTT.

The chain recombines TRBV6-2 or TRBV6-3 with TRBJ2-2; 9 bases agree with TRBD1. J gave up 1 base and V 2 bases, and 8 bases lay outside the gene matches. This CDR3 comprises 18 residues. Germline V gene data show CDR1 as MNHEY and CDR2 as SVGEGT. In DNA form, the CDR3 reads TGTGCCAGCAGTTACGGGACAGGGAGGCTTAGGAACACCGGGGAGCTGTTTTTT. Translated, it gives CASSYGTGRLRNTGELFF.

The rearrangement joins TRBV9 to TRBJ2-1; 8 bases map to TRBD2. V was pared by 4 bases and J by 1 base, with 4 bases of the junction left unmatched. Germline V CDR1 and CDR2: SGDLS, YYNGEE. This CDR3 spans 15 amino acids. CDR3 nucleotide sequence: TGTGCCAGCAGCCCAAGCGGGAGATCCTACAATGAGCAGTTCTTC. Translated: CASSPSGRSYNEQFF.

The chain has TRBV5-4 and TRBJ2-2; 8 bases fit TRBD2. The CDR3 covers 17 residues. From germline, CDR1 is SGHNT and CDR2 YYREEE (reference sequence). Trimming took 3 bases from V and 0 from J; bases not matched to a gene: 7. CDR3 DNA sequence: TGTGCCAGCAGCTCCGGGGGGGCCTTCGCGAACACCGGGGAGCTGTTTTTT. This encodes CASSSGGAFANTGELFF.

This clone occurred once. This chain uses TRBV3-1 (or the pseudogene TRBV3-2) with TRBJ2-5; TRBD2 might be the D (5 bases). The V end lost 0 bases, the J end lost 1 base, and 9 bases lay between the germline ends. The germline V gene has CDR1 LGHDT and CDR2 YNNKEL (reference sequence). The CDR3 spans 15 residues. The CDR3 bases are TGTGCCAGCAGCCAAGACTCCCGGGGCCAAGAGACCCAGTACTTC. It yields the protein CASSQDSRGQETQYF.

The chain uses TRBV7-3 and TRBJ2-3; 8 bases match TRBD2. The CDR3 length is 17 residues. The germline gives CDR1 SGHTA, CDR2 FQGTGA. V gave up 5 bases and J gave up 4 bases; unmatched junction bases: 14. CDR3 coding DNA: TGTGCCAGCAGCCTAGGGTCCGGCGGGGGGTGGTCAGATACGCAGTATTTT. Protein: CASSLGSGGGWSDTQYF.

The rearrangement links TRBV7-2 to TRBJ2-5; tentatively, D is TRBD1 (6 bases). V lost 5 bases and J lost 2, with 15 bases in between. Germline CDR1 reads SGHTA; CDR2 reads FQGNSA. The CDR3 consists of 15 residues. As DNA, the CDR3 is TGTGCCAGCAGCCCCATGCTGACAGGTCAAGAGACCCAGTACTTC. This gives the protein CASSPMLTGQETQYF.

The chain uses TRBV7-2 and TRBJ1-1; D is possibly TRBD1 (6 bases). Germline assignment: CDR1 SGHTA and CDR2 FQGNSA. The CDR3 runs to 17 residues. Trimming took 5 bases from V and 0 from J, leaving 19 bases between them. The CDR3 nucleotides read TGTGCCAGCAGCAATTCCCCAGGGGAGGGGGTGAACACTGAAGCTTTCTTT. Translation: CASSNSPGEGVNTEAFF.

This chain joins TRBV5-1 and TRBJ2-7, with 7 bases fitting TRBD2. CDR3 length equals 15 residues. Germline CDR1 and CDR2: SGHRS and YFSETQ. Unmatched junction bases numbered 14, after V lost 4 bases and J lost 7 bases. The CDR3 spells CASSVRAGMPVEQYF. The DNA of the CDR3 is TGCGCCAGCAGCGTACGAGCGGGGATGCCAGTGGAGCAGTACTTC.

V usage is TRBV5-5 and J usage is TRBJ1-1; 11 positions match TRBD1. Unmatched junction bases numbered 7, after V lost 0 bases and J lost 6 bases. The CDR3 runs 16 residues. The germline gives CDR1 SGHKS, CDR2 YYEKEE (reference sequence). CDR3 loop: CASSLEGTGGSAEAFF. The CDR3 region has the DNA TGTGCCAGCAGCTTGGAGGGGACAGGGGGTTCCGCTGAAGCTTTCTTT.

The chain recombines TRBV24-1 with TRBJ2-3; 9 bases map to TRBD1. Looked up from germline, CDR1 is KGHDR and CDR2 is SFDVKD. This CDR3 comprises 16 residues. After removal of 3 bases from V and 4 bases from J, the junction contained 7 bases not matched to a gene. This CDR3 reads CATSDITRTGADTQYF. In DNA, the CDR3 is TGTGCCACCAGTGATATTACCCGGACAGGGGCAGATACGCAGTATTTT.

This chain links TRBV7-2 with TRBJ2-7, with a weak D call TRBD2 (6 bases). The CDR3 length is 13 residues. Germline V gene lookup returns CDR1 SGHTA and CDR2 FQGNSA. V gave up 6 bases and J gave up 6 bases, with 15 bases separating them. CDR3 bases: TGTGCCAGCAGACCGGAGGGGATCTCCGAGCAGTACTTC. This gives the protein CASRPEGISEQYF.

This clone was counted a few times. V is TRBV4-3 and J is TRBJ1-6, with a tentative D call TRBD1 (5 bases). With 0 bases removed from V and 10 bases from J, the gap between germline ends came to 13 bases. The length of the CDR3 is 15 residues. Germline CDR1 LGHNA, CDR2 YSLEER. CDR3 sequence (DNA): TGCGCCAGCAGCCAAGAAACGCAGGGCCTCTCACCCCTCCACTTT. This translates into CASSQETQGLSPLHF.

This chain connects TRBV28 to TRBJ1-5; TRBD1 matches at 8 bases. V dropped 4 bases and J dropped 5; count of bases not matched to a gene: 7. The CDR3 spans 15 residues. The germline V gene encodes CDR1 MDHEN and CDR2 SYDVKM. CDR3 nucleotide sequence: TGTGCCAGCAGTTCCCCAGGGGGCCGGTATCAGCCCCAGCATTTT. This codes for CASSSPGGRYQPQHF.

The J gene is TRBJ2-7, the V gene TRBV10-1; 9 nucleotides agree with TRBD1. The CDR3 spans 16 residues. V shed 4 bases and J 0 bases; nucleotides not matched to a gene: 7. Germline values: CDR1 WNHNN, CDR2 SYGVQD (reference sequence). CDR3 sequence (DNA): TGCGCCAGCAGTGCCTCAACGGGACAGGGCTCCTACGAGCAGTACTTC. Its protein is CASSASTGQGSYEQYF.

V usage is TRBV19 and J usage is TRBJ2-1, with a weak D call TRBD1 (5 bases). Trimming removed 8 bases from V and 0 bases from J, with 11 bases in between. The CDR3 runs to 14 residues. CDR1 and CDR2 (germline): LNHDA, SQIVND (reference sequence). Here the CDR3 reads CASGGRASYNEQFF. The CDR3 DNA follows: TGTGCCAGTGGTGGCAGGGCCTCCTACAATGAGCAGTTCTTC.

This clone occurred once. CDR3 loop: CAWSGGGGRRDEQFF. The CDR3 coding sequence is TGTGCCTGGTCCGGGGGTGGCGGGAGAAGGGATGAGCAGTTCTTC. The chain couples TRBV30 to TRBJ2-1; 7 bases line up with TRBD2. V dropped 5 bases and J dropped 8; count of bases not matched to a gene: 15. The CDR3 length is 15 residues. Per germline, CDR1 GTSNPN and CDR2 SVGIG (reference sequence).

The CDR3 nucleotides are TGTGCCAGCAGTCCAGGTTCCTTTGCTGGAAACACCATATATTTT. This encodes CASSPGSFAGNTIYF. V usage is TRBV6-5 and J usage is TRBJ1-3; D is ambiguous. This CDR3 is built from 15 residues. CDR1 and CDR2 (germline): MNHEY, SVGAGI. V lost 5 bases and J lost 2, with 13 bases in between.

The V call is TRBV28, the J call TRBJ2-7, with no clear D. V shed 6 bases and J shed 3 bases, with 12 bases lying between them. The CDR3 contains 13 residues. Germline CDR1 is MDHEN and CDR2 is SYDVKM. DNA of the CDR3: TGTGCCAGCAGGCGTGACACTCTCTACGAGCAGTACTTC. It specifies CASRRDTLYEQYF.

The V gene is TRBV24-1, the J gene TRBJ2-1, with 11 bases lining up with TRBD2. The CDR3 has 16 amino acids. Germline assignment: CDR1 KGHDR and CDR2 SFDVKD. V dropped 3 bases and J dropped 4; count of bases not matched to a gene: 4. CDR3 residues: CATSDPSGRSYNEQFF. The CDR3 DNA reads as TGTGCCACCAGTGATCCTAGCGGGAGGTCTTACAATGAGCAGTTCTTC.